Here is one TCR beta chain with its context. Its antigen is still unknown. It was roughly 3.5 ug of total RNA that each TCR library used. TCRdb reprocessed the 5' RACE reads, with one entry per CDR3 protein and no DNA. This repertoire comprises about 160,000 distinct CDR3 sequences; its ten largest clones make up more than 2.5%. These data come from a study of monozygotic twins with inflammatory bowel disease. The CDR3 is 13 residues long. Whole-study results and caveats: The study supported no single strong signal or clonotype linked to IBD. Among patients, repertoires may have gained variability from differing immunosuppressive treatments.

The TCR comes from a human donor with ulcerative colitis or Crohn's disease, or a healthy co-twin of an affected twin (not recorded which). Input material: blood. The V gene is TRBV12-3 or TRBV12-4, the J gene TRBJ2-7; TCRdb's D gene call, TRBD1, goes unchecked for lack of DNA. CDR3 loop: CASSLTGNGEQYF.